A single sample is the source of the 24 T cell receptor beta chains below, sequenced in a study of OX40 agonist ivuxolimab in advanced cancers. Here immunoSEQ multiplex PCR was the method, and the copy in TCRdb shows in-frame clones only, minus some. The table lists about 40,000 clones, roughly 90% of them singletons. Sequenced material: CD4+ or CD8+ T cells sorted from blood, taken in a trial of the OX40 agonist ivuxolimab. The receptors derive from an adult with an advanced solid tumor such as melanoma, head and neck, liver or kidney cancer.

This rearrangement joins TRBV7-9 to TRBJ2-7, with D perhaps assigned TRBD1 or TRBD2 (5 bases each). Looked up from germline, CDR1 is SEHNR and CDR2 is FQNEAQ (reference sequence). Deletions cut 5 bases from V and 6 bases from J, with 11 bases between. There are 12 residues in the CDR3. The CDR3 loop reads CASSVRGGEQYV. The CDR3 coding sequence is TGTGCCAGCAGCGTTCGGGGCGGCGAGCAGTACGTC.

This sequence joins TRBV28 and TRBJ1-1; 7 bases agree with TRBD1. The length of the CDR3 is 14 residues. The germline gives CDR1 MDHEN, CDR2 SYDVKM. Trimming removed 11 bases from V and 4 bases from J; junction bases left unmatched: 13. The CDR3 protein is CASRGQEDPTEAFF. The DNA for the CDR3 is TGTGCCTCCCGAGGACAGGAAGATCCCACTGAAGCTTTCTTT. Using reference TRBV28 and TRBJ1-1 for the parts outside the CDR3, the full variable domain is DVKVTQSSRYLVKRTGEKVFLECVQDMDHENMFWYRQDPGLGLRLIYFSYDVKMKEKGDIPEGYSVSREKKERFSLILESASTNQTSMYLCASRGQEDPTEAFFGQGTRLTVV.

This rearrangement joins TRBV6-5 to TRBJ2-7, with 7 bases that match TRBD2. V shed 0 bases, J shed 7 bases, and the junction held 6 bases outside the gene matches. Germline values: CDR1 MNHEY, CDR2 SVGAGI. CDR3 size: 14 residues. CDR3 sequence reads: CASSYSYRAGEQYV. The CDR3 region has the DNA TGTGCCAGCAGTTACTCCTACCGAGCGGGAGAGCAGTACGTC.

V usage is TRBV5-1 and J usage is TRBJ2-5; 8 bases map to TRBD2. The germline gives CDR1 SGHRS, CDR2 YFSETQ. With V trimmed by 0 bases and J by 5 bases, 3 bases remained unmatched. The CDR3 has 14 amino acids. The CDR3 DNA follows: TGCGCCAGCAGCTTGGCTCGGGAGGGGGAGACCCAGTACTTC. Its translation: CASSLAREGETQYF.

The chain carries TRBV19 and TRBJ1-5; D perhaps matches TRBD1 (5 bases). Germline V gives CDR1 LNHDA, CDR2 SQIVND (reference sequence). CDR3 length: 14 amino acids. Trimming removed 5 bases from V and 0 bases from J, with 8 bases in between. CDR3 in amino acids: CASSSRGSNQPQHF. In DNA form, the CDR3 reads TGTGCCAGTAGTTCTAGGGGTAGCAATCAGCCCCAGCATTTT.

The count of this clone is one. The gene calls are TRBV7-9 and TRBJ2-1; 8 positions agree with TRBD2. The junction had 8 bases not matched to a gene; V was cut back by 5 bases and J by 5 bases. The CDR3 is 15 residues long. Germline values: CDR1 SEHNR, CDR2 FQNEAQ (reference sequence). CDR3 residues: CASSQRGTRDNEQFF. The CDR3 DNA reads TGTGCCAGCAGCCAGAGGGGGACTAGAGACAATGAGCAGTTCTTC.

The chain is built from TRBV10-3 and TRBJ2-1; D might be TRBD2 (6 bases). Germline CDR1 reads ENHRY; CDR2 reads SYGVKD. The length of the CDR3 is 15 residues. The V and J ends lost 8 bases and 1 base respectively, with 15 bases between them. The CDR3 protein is CAIAPDGGSYNEQFF. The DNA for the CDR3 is TGTGCCATCGCCCCGGATGGAGGGTCCTACAATGAGCAGTTCTTC.

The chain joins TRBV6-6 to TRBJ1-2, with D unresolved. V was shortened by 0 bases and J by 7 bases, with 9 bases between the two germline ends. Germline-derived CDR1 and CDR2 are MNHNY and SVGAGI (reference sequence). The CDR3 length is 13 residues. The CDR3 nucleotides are TGTGCCAGCAGTTACTCGTTGGGTGGTGGCTACACCTTC. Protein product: CASSYSLGGGYTF.

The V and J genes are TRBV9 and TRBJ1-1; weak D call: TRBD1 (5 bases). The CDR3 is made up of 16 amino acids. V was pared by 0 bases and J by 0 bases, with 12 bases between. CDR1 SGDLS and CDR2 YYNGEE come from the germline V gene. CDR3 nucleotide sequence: TGTGCCAGCAGCGTAGGGGGCGACCCGATGAACACTGAAGCTTTCTTT. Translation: CASSVGGDPMNTEAFF.

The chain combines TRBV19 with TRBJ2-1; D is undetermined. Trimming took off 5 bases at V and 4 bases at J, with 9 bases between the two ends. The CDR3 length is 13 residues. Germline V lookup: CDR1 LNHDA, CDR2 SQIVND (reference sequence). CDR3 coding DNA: TGTGCCAGTAGTGAAAGACTGTACAATGAGCAGTTCTTC. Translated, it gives CASSERLYNEQFF.

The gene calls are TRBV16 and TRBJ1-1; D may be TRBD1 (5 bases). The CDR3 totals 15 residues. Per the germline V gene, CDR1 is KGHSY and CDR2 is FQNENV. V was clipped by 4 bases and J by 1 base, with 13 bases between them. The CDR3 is CASSPRDGKNTEAFF. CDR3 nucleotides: TGTGCCAGCAGCCCTCGGGACGGTAAGAACACTGAAGCTTTCTTT. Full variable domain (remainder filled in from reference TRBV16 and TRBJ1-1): GEEVAQTPKHLVRGEGQKAKLYCAPIKGHSYVFWYQQVLKNEFKFLISFQNENVFDETGMPKERFSAKCLPNSPCSLEIQATKLEDSAVYFCASSPRDGKNTEAFFGQGTRLTVV.

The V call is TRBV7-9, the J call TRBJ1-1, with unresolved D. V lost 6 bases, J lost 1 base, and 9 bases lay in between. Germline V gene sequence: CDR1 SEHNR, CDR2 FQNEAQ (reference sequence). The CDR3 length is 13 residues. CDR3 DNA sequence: TGTGCCAGCAGGGCCACAGCGAACACTGAAGCTTTCTTT. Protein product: CASRATANTEAFF.

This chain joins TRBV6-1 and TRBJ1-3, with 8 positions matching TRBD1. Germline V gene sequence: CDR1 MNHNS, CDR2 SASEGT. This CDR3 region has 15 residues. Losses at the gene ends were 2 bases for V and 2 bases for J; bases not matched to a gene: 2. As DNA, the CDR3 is TGTGCCAGCAGTGAACTCAGGGGGCCTGGAAACACCATATATTTT. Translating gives CASSELRGPGNTIYF.

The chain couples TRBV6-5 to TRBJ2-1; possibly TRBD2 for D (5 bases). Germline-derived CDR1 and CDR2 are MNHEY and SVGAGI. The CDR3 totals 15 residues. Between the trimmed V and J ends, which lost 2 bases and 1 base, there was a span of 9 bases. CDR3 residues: CASSYAWESYNEQFF. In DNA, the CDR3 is TGTGCCAGCAGTTACGCATGGGAGTCCTACAATGAGCAGTTCTTC.

CDR3 DNA: TGTGCCAGCAGCCAAATCTTGGGGGCCGACGCTTTCTTT. It encodes CASSQILGADAFF. This chain links TRBV14 with TRBJ1-1; tentative D call: TRBD1 (6 bases). Germline lookup yields CDR1 SGHDN and CDR2 FVKESK. Trimming cost V 2 bases and J 11 bases, with 15 bases left between them. The CDR3 is 13 amino acids.

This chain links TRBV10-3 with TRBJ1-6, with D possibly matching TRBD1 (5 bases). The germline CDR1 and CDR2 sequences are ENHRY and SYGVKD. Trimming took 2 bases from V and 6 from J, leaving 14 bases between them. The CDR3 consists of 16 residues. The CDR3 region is CAISETVQVFNSPLHF. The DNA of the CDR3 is TGTGCCATCAGTGAGACGGTACAGGTTTTTAATTCACCCCTCCACTTT.

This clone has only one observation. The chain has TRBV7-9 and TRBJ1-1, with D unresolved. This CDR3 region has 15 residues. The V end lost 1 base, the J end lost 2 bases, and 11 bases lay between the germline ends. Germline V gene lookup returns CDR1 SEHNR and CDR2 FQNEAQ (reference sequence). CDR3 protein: CASSLDYEENTEAFF. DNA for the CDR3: TGTGCCAGCAGCTTAGATTATGAGGAAAACACTGAAGCTTTCTTT. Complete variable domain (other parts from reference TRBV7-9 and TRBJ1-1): DTGVSQNPRHKITKRGQNVTFRCDPISEHNRLYWYRQTLGQGPEFLTYFQNEAQLEKSRLLSDRFSAERPKGSFSTLEIQRTEQGDSAMYLCASSLDYEENTEAFFGQGTRLTVV.

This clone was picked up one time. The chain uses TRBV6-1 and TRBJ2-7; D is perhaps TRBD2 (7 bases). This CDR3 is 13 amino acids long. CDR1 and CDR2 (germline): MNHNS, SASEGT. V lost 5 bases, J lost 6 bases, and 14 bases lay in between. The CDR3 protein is CASSTRGAGEQYV. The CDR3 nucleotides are TGTGCCAGCAGTACCCGGGGGGCAGGCGAGCAGTACGTC.

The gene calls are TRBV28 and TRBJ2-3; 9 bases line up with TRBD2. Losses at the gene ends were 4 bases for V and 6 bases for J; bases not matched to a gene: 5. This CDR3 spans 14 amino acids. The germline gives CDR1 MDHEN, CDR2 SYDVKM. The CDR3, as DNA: TGTGCCAGCAGTTGGCGGGAGGGCCACGATACGCAGTATTTT. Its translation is CASSWREGHDTQYF.

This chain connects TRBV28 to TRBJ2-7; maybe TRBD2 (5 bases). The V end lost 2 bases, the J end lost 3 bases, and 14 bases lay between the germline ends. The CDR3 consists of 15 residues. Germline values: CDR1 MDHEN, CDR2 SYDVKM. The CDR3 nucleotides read TGTGCCAGCAGTTTACCCCTAGCTGAAGACTACGAGCAGTACTTC. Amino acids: CASSLPLAEDYEQYF.

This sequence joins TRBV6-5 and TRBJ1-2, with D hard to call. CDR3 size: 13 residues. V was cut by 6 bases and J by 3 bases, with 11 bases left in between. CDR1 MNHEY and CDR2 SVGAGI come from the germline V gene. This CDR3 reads CASSELPHYGYTF. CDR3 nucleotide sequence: TGTGCCAGCAGCGAACTGCCCCACTATGGCTACACCTTC.

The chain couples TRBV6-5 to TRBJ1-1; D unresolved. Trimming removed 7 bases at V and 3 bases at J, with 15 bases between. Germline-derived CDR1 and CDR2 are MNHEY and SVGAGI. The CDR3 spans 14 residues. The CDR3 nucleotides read TGTGCCAGCAACCCATCCCCACGGGACACTGAAGCTTTCTTT. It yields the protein CASNPSPRDTEAFF.

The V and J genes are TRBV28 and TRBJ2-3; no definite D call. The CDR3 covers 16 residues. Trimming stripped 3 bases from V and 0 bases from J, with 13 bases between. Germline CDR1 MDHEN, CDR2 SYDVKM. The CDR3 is CASSFPKERSTDTQYF. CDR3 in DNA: TGTGCCAGCAGTTTCCCCAAGGAGAGAAGCACAGATACGCAGTATTTT.

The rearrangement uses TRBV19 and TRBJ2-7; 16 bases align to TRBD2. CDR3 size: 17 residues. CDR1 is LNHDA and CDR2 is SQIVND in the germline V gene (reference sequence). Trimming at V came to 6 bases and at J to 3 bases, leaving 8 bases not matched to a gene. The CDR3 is CASRLLGTSGRDYEQYV. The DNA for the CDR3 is TGTGCCAGTAGGCTTCTAGGGACTAGCGGGAGGGACTACGAGCAGTACGTC.